The 4 T cell receptor beta chains below all came from one sample that was sequenced in a study of blood T cell repertoires in COVID-19. Sequencing was performed with immunoSEQ multiplex PCR; in TCRdb, only in-frame clones are kept and a portion is missing. The sample has approximately 150,000 clones; roughly four fifths are singletons. The specimen sequenced was peripheral blood. The source is a man aged 65-85 years with active or convalescent COVID-19.

This sequence joins TRBV28 and TRBJ1-1; a weak D match, TRBD1 (5 bases). Germline loops: CDR1 MDHEN, CDR2 SYDVKM. This CDR3 has 13 amino acids. Trimming pared 5 bases from V and 2 bases from J, leaving 9 bases between. The CDR3 DNA reads TGTGCCAGCAGTCGACAGCTAAACACTGAAGCTTTCTTT. This encodes CASSRQLNTEAFF. The full variable domain, in which reference TRBV28 and TRBJ1-1 provide the parts outside the CDR3, is DVKVTQSSRYLVKRTGEKVFLECVQDMDHENMFWYRQDPGLGLRLIYFSYDVKMKEKGDIPEGYSVSREKKERFSLILESASTNQTSMYLCASSRQLNTEAFFGQGTRLTVV.

The chain uses TRBV5-4 and TRBJ2-2, with a tentative D call TRBD2 (6 bases). This CDR3 is built from 16 residues. Germline lookup yields CDR1 SGHNT and CDR2 YYREEE (reference sequence). Trimming left V 3 bases short and J 4 bases short, with 16 bases between. Here the CDR3 reads CASSSGQGGGTGELFF. CDR3 in DNA: TGTGCCAGCAGCTCAGGGCAGGGAGGTGGCACCGGGGAGCTGTTTTTT. The whole variable domain, remainder taken from reference TRBV5-4 and TRBJ2-2, is ETGVTQSPTHLIKTRGQQVTLRCSSQSGHNTVSWYQQALGQGPQFIFQYYREEENGRGNFPPRFSGLQFPNYSSELNVNALELDDSALYLCASSSGQGGGTGELFFGEGSRLTVL.

The chain carries TRBV5-6 and TRBJ2-7; possible D gene TRBD2, 5 bases. Germline CDR1 reads SGHDT; CDR2 reads YYEEEE. This CDR3 has 15 amino acids. V was shortened by 5 bases and J by 3 bases, with 18 bases between the two germline ends. CDR3 region: CASSLRAGPLYEQYF. CDR3 coding DNA: TGTGCCAGCAGTCTCCGCGCGGGCCCACTCTACGAGCAGTACTTC.

V gene TRBV19 combines with J gene TRBJ1-1; 8 nucleotides align to TRBD1. The ends lost 7 bases at V and 5 bases at J; junction bases unmatched: 6. Germline loops: CDR1 LNHDA, CDR2 SQIVND (reference sequence). The CDR3 consists of 13 residues. CDR3 protein: CASTSRGRTEAFF. The CDR3 DNA is TGTGCCAGTACCTCCAGGGGGCGGACTGAAGCTTTCTTT.